These 31 T cell receptor beta chains were all obtained from the same sample, sequenced in a study of T cell changes during pregnancy in multiple sclerosis. The protocol was immunoSEQ multiplex PCR, while the TCRdb copy is restricted to in-frame clones and leaves out a portion. Among 35,000 to 45,000 clones listed, 70% to 90% were seen once. The sequences come from CD4+ T cells from peripheral blood mononuclear cells, collected after pregnancy. The receptors come from a female donor with multiple sclerosis, enrolled in a pregnancy study.

The chain uses TRBV11-3 and TRBJ1-2, with 7 positions matching TRBD1. This CDR3 contains 16 residues. Germline CDR1 SGHNT, CDR2 YENEEA. V dropped 0 bases and J dropped 6; count of bases not matched to a gene: 10. The CDR3 region is CASSLDGPDRENGYTF. DNA for the CDR3: TGTGCCAGCAGCTTAGATGGCCCCGACAGGGAAAATGGCTACACCTTC.

This rearrangement joins TRBV4-2 to TRBJ2-7; tentatively, D is TRBD2 (7 bases). The CDR3 contains 15 residues. Trimming removed 2 bases at V and 5 bases at J, with 16 bases between. Germline loops: CDR1 LGHNA, CDR2 YNFKEQ. Here the CDR3 DNA reads TGTGCCAGCAGCCAAAGGGGGGGCCTGCTCGACGAGCAGTACTTC. It specifies CASSQRGGLLDEQYF.

The gene calls are TRBV11-3 and TRBJ2-7; 7 bases align to TRBD1. Germline V CDR1 and CDR2: SGHNT, YENEEA. Trimming at V came to 5 bases and at J to 4 bases, leaving 11 bases not matched to a gene. This CDR3 is built from 15 residues. The DNA for the CDR3 is TGTGCCAGCAGCCGTCAGGACAGGCCCCCGTACGAGCAGTACTTC. Amino acids: CASSRQDRPPYEQYF.

The chain uses TRBV18 and TRBJ1-1; 7 bases map to TRBD1. The V gene's germline CDR1 is KGHSH and CDR2 LQKENI. V trimming: 4 bases; J trimming: 3 bases; junction bases outside the gene matches: 8. The CDR3 sequence is 15 residues long. The CDR3 reads CASSLRTGLDTEAFF. The CDR3 bases are TGTGCCAGCTCACTACGGACAGGATTGGACACTGAAGCTTTCTTT.

The gene calls are TRBV5-1 and TRBJ1-6; no clear D. Trimming shortened V by 4 bases and J by 8 bases, and 13 bases separated the two germline ends. Per the germline V gene, CDR1 is SGHRS and CDR2 is YFSETQ. The CDR3 extends over 14 amino acids. The CDR3 sequence: CASSPQSLDSPLHF. As DNA, the CDR3 is TGCGCCAGCAGCCCCCAGTCCCTTGATTCACCCCTCCACTTT.

This clone was picked up a small number of times. The V gene is TRBV7-9, the J gene TRBJ1-2; D is perhaps TRBD1 (5 bases). Trimming left V 1 base short and J 8 bases short, with 17 bases between. There are 15 residues in the CDR3. Germline values: CDR1 SEHNR, CDR2 FQNEAQ (reference sequence). The DNA of the CDR3 is TGTGCCAGCAGCTTAGAACGTGCAGGGTCAAGAGGCTACACCTTC. It codes for CASSLERAGSRGYTF.

The J gene is TRBJ2-5, the V gene TRBV30, with 10 nucleotides matching TRBD1. There are 13 residues in the CDR3. V was clipped by 5 bases and J by 5 bases; unmatched bases: 5. Germline V gene sequence: CDR1 GTSNPN, CDR2 SVGIG (reference sequence). CDR3 sequence (DNA): TGTGCCTGGGCCGGGACAGGGGTCGAGACCCAGTACTTC. Its protein product is CAWAGTGVETQYF.

This chain joins TRBV5-5 and TRBJ1-6; D gene unclear. The germline V gene has CDR1 SGHKS and CDR2 YYEKEE (reference sequence). The CDR3 is made up of 16 amino acids. Trimming took 1 base from V and 5 from J, leaving 13 bases between them. CDR3 sequence: CASSLSPSSDNSPLHF. DNA of the CDR3: TGTGCCAGCAGCTTGTCTCCCTCCTCGGATAATTCACCCCTCCACTTT.

This chain connects TRBV20-1 to TRBJ1-2; D remains unclear. V was shortened by 6 bases and J by 1 base, with 6 bases between the two germline ends. CDR1 is DFQATT and CDR2 is SNEGSKA in the germline V gene (reference sequence). The CDR3 loop spans 11 amino acids. The CDR3: CSAQDNYGYTF. CDR3 DNA sequence: TGCAGTGCGCAGGATAACTATGGCTACACCTTC.

This clone was observed once. This chain links TRBV10-3 with TRBJ2-5, with TRBD1 matching 8 bases. Trimming at V came to 4 bases and at J to 0 bases, leaving 16 bases not matched to a gene. The CDR3 consists of 19 residues. Germline CDR1 ENHRY, CDR2 SYGVKD. The CDR3 DNA follows: TGTGCCATCAGTGTCGTCGAGGTCAGGGGGCTGGGGTACCAAGAGACCCAGTACTTC. Its protein is CAISVVEVRGLGYQETQYF.

CDR3 in DNA: TGTGCCAGCAGTCCCTCCTCGCGGGATCAGCCCCAGCATTTT. As protein: CASSPSSRDQPQHF. V gene TRBV6-5 combines with J gene TRBJ1-5; no firm D call. CDR1 and CDR2 (germline): MNHEY, SVGAGI. The CDR3 is 14 amino acids. V lost 5 bases to trimming and J lost 5 bases, with 13 bases between them.

The chain links TRBV4-1 to TRBJ2-2; TRBD2 matches 9 bases. The CDR3 runs 17 residues. Looked up from germline, CDR1 is MGHRA and CDR2 is YSYEKL. The ends lost 0 bases at V and 1 base at J; junction bases unmatched: 3. CDR3 DNA: TGCGCCAGCAGCCAAGAGGGGCGGGGGGGGAACACCGGGGAGCTGTTTTTT. Translating it yields CASSQEGRGGNTGELFF.

CDR3 nucleotide sequence: TGCGCCAGCAGCATAACTAGTTCCGACAATGAGCAGTTCTTC. Amino acids: CASSITSSDNEQFF. The chain employs TRBV5-1 and TRBJ2-1; TRBD2 is a possible D gene (5 bases). Germline CDR1 reads SGHRS; CDR2 reads YFSETQ. This CDR3 region has 14 residues. Trimming stripped 4 bases from V and 5 bases from J, with 13 bases between.

The chain has TRBV2 and TRBJ1-2; D perhaps matches TRBD1 (6 bases). The ends were cut back, 7 bases at V and 3 bases at J, with 9 bases in the middle. Per germline, CDR1 SNHLY and CDR2 FYNNEI. The CDR3 runs 12 residues. The CDR3 protein is CASKPGDYGYTF. The CDR3 nucleotides are TGTGCCAGCAAACCAGGGGACTATGGCTACACCTTC.

The chain carries TRBV2 and TRBJ1-2; 9 bases line up with TRBD1. The CDR3 length is 15 residues. Losses at the gene ends were 0 bases for V and 5 bases for J; bases not matched to a gene: 4. Germline V gene data show CDR1 as SNHLY and CDR2 as FYNNEI. CDR3 bases: TGTGCCAGCAGTGAAGCGCCCGGGACAGGGTATGGCTACACCTTC. The encoded protein is CASSEAPGTGYGYTF. The full variable domain, rest sourced from reference TRBV2 and TRBJ1-2, is EPEVTQTPSHQVTQMGQEVILRCVPISNHLYFYWYRQILGQKVEFLVSFYNNEISEKSEIFDDQFSVERPDGSNFTLKIRSTKLEDSAMYFCASSEAPGTGYGYTFGSGTRLTVV.

CDR3 in DNA: TGTGCCAGCAGCGTAGGCGGGAACTCCTACAATGAGCAGTTCTTC. It codes for CASSVGGNSYNEQFF. The chain employs TRBV9 and TRBJ2-1; maybe TRBD2 (6 bases). Germline CDR1 SGDLS, CDR2 YYNGEE. The CDR3 has 15 amino acids. V was clipped by 0 bases and J by 0 bases, with 7 bases between them.

The chain combines TRBV2 with TRBJ2-5, with a tentative D call TRBD1 (5 bases). The length of the CDR3 is 13 residues. V lost 4 bases and J lost 7, with 13 bases in between. Germline CDR1 is SNHLY and CDR2 is FYNNEI. The CDR3 here is CASSVTAVGTQYF. CDR3 DNA sequence: TGTGCCAGCAGTGTGACAGCCGTAGGGACCCAGTACTTC. The whole variable domain, remainder taken from reference TRBV2 and TRBJ2-5, is EPEVTQTPSHQVTQMGQEVILRCVPISNHLYFYWYRQILGQKVEFLVSFYNNEISEKSEIFDDQFSVERPDGSNFTLKIRSTKLEDSAMYFCASSVTAVGTQYFGPGTRLLVL.

The CDR3 region is CSVARDSGTEAFF. The CDR3, as DNA: TGCAGCGTTGCACGGGATTCGGGCACTGAAGCTTTCTTT. The gene calls are TRBV29-1 and TRBJ1-1; D remains ambiguous. Germline-derived CDR1 and CDR2 are SQVTM and ANQGSEA. The CDR3 has 13 residues. The V end lost 4 bases, the J end lost 4 bases, and 13 bases lay between the germline ends.

The rearrangement joins TRBV6-1 to TRBJ2-1; 9 positions match TRBD1. The CDR3 sequence is 13 residues long. Trimming removed 5 bases from V and 6 bases from J; junction bases left unmatched: 2. Germline loops: CDR1 MNHNS, CDR2 SASEGT. CDR3 loop: CASSPDRGNEQFF. The DNA of the CDR3 is TGTGCCAGCAGTCCGGACAGGGGCAATGAGCAGTTCTTC.

The rearrangement uses TRBV28 and TRBJ2-3, with 8 bases identical to TRBD2. V gave up 8 bases and J gave up 13 bases; unmatched junction bases: 26. Germline V gene lookup returns CDR1 MDHEN and CDR2 SYDVKM. There are 17 residues in the CDR3. CDR3 protein: CASGPLAGDLSGDQEYF. For the CDR3, the DNA is TGTGCCAGCGGGCCACTCGCAGGGGACCTTAGCGGGGACCAGGAGTATTTT.

The CDR3 nucleotides read TGCGCCAGCAGCCAGCCGGGGACAGGGTATGGCTACACCTTC. This encodes CASSQPGTGYGYTF. The gene calls are TRBV4-1 and TRBJ1-2; 9 nucleotides align to TRBD1. This CDR3 has 14 amino acids. Per the germline V gene, CDR1 is MGHRA and CDR2 is YSYEKL. After removal of 3 bases from V and 5 bases from J, the junction contained 4 bases not matched to a gene.

This clone has more than one count but fewer than ten. The chain carries TRBV5-1 and TRBJ2-2; the match to TRBD1 covers 8 bases. CDR3 length: 13 residues. Germline CDR1 and CDR2: SGHRS and YFSETQ. V lost 4 bases and J lost 8; bases outside the gene matches: 4. CDR3 in DNA: TGCGCCAGCAGCGAGGACAGGGAAGGGGAGCTGTTTTTT. Amino acid sequence: CASSEDREGELFF.

The chain joins TRBV27 to TRBJ2-1, with 7 bases aligning to TRBD1. The CDR3 contains 17 residues. Germline V lookup: CDR1 MNHEY, CDR2 SMNVEV (reference sequence). J gave up 7 bases and V 0 bases, and 12 bases lay outside the gene matches. DNA for the CDR3: TGTGCCAGCAGTTTATCGCGGACAGGCGAACCATGGAATGAGCAGTTCTTC. Its translation is CASSLSRTGEPWNEQFF.

This rearrangement joins TRBV5-1 to TRBJ1-2, with 10 bases matching TRBD1. Trimming took 5 bases from V and 3 from J; bases not matched to a gene: 10. The CDR3 spans 16 residues. Germline V gives CDR1 SGHRS, CDR2 YFSETQ. The chain's CDR3 is CASRDSGTGAHYGYTF. The CDR3 DNA follows: TGCGCCAGCAGGGATTCCGGGACAGGGGCGCACTATGGCTACACCTTC.

V and J are TRBV7-9 and TRBJ1-2; 9 bases map to TRBD1. This CDR3 is built from 15 residues. The junction had 6 bases not matched to a gene; V was cut back by 4 bases and J by 3 bases. In germline, CDR1 is SEHNR, CDR2 FQNEAQ (reference sequence). CDR3 DNA sequence: TGTGCCAGCAGCTCCCCGGGACAGGGTGACTATGGCTACACCTTC. Residues: CASSSPGQGDYGYTF.

This clone appeared once. V gene TRBV30 combines with J gene TRBJ1-2, with 11 bases aligning to TRBD1. The CDR3 has 16 residues. V lost 5 bases to trimming and J lost 4 bases; unmatched junction nucleotides: 12. The germline CDR1 and CDR2 sequences are GTSNPN and SVGIG (reference sequence). The CDR3: CAWLRTGGRRGYGYTF. The DNA of the CDR3 is TGTGCCTGGCTGAGGACAGGGGGCCGCCGGGGCTATGGCTACACCTTC.

This clone appeared once. The rearrangement links TRBV2 to TRBJ2-3; D gene uncertain. CDR3 length equals 14 residues. Trimming removed 3 bases from V and 6 bases from J, with 13 bases in between. The germline CDR1 and CDR2 sequences are SNHLY and FYNNEI. Here the CDR3 DNA reads TGTGCCAGCAGTGAGGAAGCGTTCCCCGATACGCAGTATTTT. Encoded protein: CASSEEAFPDTQYF.

This chain uses TRBV9 with TRBJ1-2; 12 bases agree with TRBD1. The germline CDR1 and CDR2 sequences are SGDLS and YYNGEE. V shed 1 base and J 3 bases; nucleotides not matched to a gene: 10. This CDR3 has 18 amino acids. This CDR3 is CASSVKWDRGRWDYGYTF. For the CDR3, the DNA is TGTGCCAGCAGCGTAAAGTGGGACAGGGGGCGGTGGGACTATGGCTACACCTTC.

This chain links TRBV12-5 with TRBJ2-7, with D perhaps matching TRBD1 (5 bases). CDR3 length: 13 residues. Per germline, CDR1 LGHNT and CDR2 FRNRAP. Deletions cut 7 bases from V and 7 bases from J, with 17 bases between. The CDR3 sequence is CASVPKGAWEQYF. The CDR3, as DNA: TGTGCTAGTGTCCCGAAAGGGGCCTGGGAGCAGTACTTC.

This clone has more than one count but fewer than ten. The chain combines TRBV9 with TRBJ2-5, with a possible D match to TRBD2 (6 bases). The CDR3 is 15 amino acids. With 0 bases removed from V and 3 bases from J, the gap between germline ends came to 12 bases. The germline V gene encodes CDR1 SGDLS and CDR2 YYNGEE. CDR3 residues: CASSVALTGEETQYF. The CDR3 DNA reads TGTGCCAGCAGCGTAGCTCTGACGGGGGAAGAGACCCAGTACTTC.

The DNA for the CDR3 is TGCGCCAGCAGCTTGGAGGGAGCCCCGTACTCTGGGGCCAACGTCCTGACTTTC. Its protein is CASSLEGAPYSGANVLTF. The chain joins TRBV5-1 to TRBJ2-6; TRBD2 might be the D (5 bases). The V gene's germline CDR1 is SGHRS and CDR2 YFSETQ. The V end was cut by 0 bases, the J end by 0 bases, with 13 bases between. This CDR3 is 18 amino acids long.